This T cell receptor beta chain was profiled in a study of monozygotic twins with inflammatory bowel disease. Study observations and caveats: IBD patients shared fewer clonotypes with others than healthy twins, especially with disease activity.

TCRdb reprocessed the 5' RACE reads and reports one entry per CDR3 protein, with no DNA. The listing records roughly 140,000 distinct CDR3 sequences. A note on this clonotype: The antigen remains unidentified.

The CDR3 covers 15 residues. CDR1 and CDR2 from the germline V gene are MNHEY and SMNVEV (reference sequence). The receptor was derived from a human donor with ulcerative colitis or Crohn's disease, or a healthy co-twin of an affected twin (not recorded which). The chain employs TRBV27 and TRBJ2-7. The sample consisted of blood. CDR3 residues: CASSLRSTAFTEQYF.